The entry below describes one TCR beta chain. The antigen this receptor binds is unknown. It has no much larger one-base neighbor in the sample; base qualities were not kept. TCRbeta CDR3 regions were amplified from genomic DNA using the immunoSEQ Assay, a bias-controlled multiplex PCR. Per the original workflow: Nucleated cell counts per sample were estimated from amplification of reference gene primers within the assay. To quantify the absolute abundance of each unique TCRbeta CDR3 rearrangement, sequence reads were collapsed and filtered. For each sample, productive Simpson clonality was calculated by taking the square root of Simpson's diversity index across productive rearrangements. As stored in TCRdb, this immuneACCESS dataset retains in-frame rearrangements with V and J assigned. A fraction of the clones does not appear; measured against another copy, unresolved V genes explain less than half of the discrepancy, and the remainder lacks a known reason. V, J and clone size were drawn from that table, and D and trimming were deduced from the DNA. The sample records some 220,000 clones, about 86% of which are singletons. The ten largest clones represent roughly 1.3% of the sample.

The source of the sample is a study of blood T cell repertoires in COVID-19 (dated by TCRdb to about 2020). Looking at the study overall: Samples from collaborators originated in the United States, Italy and Spain and spanned both the acute and convalescent phases of COVID-19. The prospective study material was composed of cDNA or gDNA derived from T cells, B-cell-depleted T cells, or PBMCs. Subjects who had been exposed to COVID-19, were actively infected with it, or had recovered from it provided the deeply sampled blood TCRbeta repertoires that made up the dataset. The repertoires were released in a freely available public database meant as a resource for research on the immune response to SARS-CoV-2. The samples were drawn from the first 160 participants of the ongoing ImmuneRACE study and from 950 to 1,500 subjects provided by 6 global collaborators. Nearly every sample came with metadata listing a de-identified subject ID, COVID-19 status, age in years and sex. Where HLA class I and class II types were available, the types were taken from metadata supplied by the sample provider, not from assay-based typing.

Here is what the overall study found, with its caveats: The amount of clinical and demographic metadata varied by source and participant and was provided uncurated.

CDR1 LGHDT and CDR2 YNNKEL are derived from the germline V gene (reference sequence). Taken from cysteine to phenylalanine, the CDR3 has 14 residues. Of all the DNA, just the CDR3 is kept, 42 bases in frame from base 1. The junction carries 9 bases between V and J, which are trimmed by 4 bases and 0 bases respectively. Participants in the prospective study were aged 18 to 89 years, lived in 20 to 30 United States geographic areas, and enrolled through a virtual design. To assign participants to cohorts, the prospective study relied on clinical history that participants themselves reported in a screening survey and a study questionnaire. Mobile phlebotomists in the prospective study collected whole blood, serum and a nasopharyngeal or oropharyngeal swab from every participant. Over an approximately two-month period, participants in the prospective study had the option of providing additional blood draws and questionnaires. Before DNA extraction, blood samples from the prospective study were shipped at room temperature or frozen.

The TCR was taken from a woman between 40 and 55 years old with acute COVID-19. The chain is encoded by TRBV3-1 (or the pseudogene TRBV3-2) joined to TRBJ1-1; the D gene cannot be resolved reliably. The sequenced sample consisted of PBMCs or T cells enriched from blood (not recorded which). The sequence in DNA is TGTGCCAGCAGCCCCCAGTTTTTGAACACTGAAGCTTTCTTT. It is translated as CASSPQFLNTEAFF.